The 11 T cell receptor beta chains reported below all come from one sample, sequenced in a study of blood T cell repertoires in COVID-19. TCRdb's table, derived via immunoSEQ multiplex PCR, lists solely in-frame clones and lacks some. This sample has over 200,000 clones, with about 80% found just once. The material sequenced was PBMCs or T cells enriched from blood (not recorded which). The origin of the receptors is a man in his 60s who had recovered from COVID-19.

The genes are TRBV9 and TRBJ2-3, with 8 positions matching TRBD1. Germline-derived CDR1 and CDR2 are SGDLS and YYNGEE. The CDR3 covers 16 residues. After removal of 4 bases from V and 1 base from J, the junction contained 8 bases not matched to a gene. The CDR3 coding sequence is TGTGCCAGCAGCTTATCAGGGGGCGGCGGCACAGATACGCAGTATTTT. Translating gives CASSLSGGGGTDTQYF. Filled out from reference TRBV9 and TRBJ2-3, the complete variable domain reads DSGVTQTPKHLITATGQRVTLRCSPRSGDLSVYWYQQSLDQGLQFLIQYYNGEERAKGNILERFSAQQFPDLHSELNLSSLELGDSALYFCASSLSGGGGTDTQYFGPGTRLTVL.

The chain uses TRBV6-2 or TRBV6-3 and TRBJ1-6, with D perhaps TRBD1 (6 bases). The CDR3 has 15 residues. The germline gives CDR1 MNHEY, CDR2 SVGEGT. Trimming cost V 2 bases and J 10 bases, with 15 bases left between them. The CDR3 region is CASSYIEGRGSPLHF. The CDR3 nucleotides read TGTGCCAGCAGTTACATCGAAGGGAGGGGGTCACCCCTCCACTTT.

The chain is built from TRBV19 and TRBJ1-2, with 8 bases lining up with TRBD1. The CDR3 totals 15 residues. J lost 4 bases, V lost 0 bases, and 4 bases had no gene match. The V gene's germline CDR1 is LNHDA and CDR2 SQIVND (reference sequence). CDR3 protein: CASSIDMGQVYGYTF. The DNA of the CDR3 is TGTGCCAGTAGTATAGATATGGGACAGGTCTATGGCTACACCTTC.

The gene calls are TRBV11-2 and TRBJ1-1; weak D call: TRBD1 (5 bases). This CDR3 has 13 amino acids. V lost 6 bases to trimming and J lost 0 bases, with 8 bases between them. CDR1 is SGHAT and CDR2 is FQNNGV in the germline V gene. CDR3 amino acids: CASRATVNTEAFF. Here the CDR3 DNA reads TGTGCCAGCAGAGCGACAGTGAACACTGAAGCTTTCTTT.

The genes are TRBV6-1 and TRBJ1-2; 7 bases fit TRBD1. This CDR3 is built from 14 residues. V was clipped by 1 base and J by 6 bases; unmatched bases: 5. CDR1 is MNHNS and CDR2 is SASEGT in the germline V gene. The CDR3 sequence: CASSEDRGRDGYTF. CDR3 DNA: TGTGCCAGCAGTGAAGACAGGGGTAGGGATGGCTACACCTTC.

This rearrangement joins TRBV3-1 (or the pseudogene TRBV3-2) to TRBJ2-2, with 11 bases fitting TRBD2. CDR1 and CDR2 (germline): LGHDT, YNNKEL (reference sequence). V was clipped by 3 bases and J by 5 bases; unmatched bases: 8. The CDR3 sequence is 17 residues long. The CDR3 region is CASSQDPSGGRTGELFF. Written as DNA, the CDR3 is TGTGCCAGCAGCCAGGATCCTAGCGGGGGGAGAACCGGGGAGCTGTTTTTT.

The chain has TRBV15 and TRBJ2-7, with TRBD2 as a possible D gene (5 bases). The CDR3 spans 15 residues. Between the trimmed V and J ends, which lost 1 base and 3 bases, there was a span of 13 bases. The germline V gene encodes CDR1 LNHNV and CDR2 YYDKDF (reference sequence). The CDR3 sequence: CATSRGAPGNYEQYF. DNA for the CDR3: TGTGCCACCAGCAGAGGGGCCCCCGGGAACTACGAGCAGTACTTC.

This clone was seen a single time. CDR3 nucleotides: TGTGCCAGCAGTGAAGGGGGGGGTAACTATGGCTACACCTTC. Amino acid sequence: CASSEGGGNYGYTF. The genes are TRBV25-1 and TRBJ1-2; a weak D match, TRBD1 (5 bases). CDR3 length equals 14 residues. Germline CDR1 is MGHDK and CDR2 is SYGVNS. The V and J ends lost 2 bases and 1 base respectively, with 8 bases between them.

J is TRBJ1-2 and V is TRBV2; D remains ambiguous. From germline, CDR1 is SNHLY and CDR2 FYNNEI. This CDR3 contains 11 residues. The germline V and J ends were trimmed by 3 bases and 4 bases, with 3 bases remaining between them. The CDR3 region has the DNA TGTGCCAGCAGTGACCGCTATGGCTACACCTTC. Protein: CASSDRYGYTF.

The chain joins TRBV3-1 (or the pseudogene TRBV3-2) to TRBJ1-2; TRBD1 agrees at 8 bases. The CDR3 spans 15 residues. With 0 bases clipped from V and 7 bases from J, the junction kept 7 bases outside the gene matches. Germline values: CDR1 LGHDT, CDR2 YNNKEL (reference sequence). DNA of the CDR3: TGTGCCAGCAGCCAAGAGGGGGCAGGGGGCACTGGCTACACCTTC. Encoded protein: CASSQEGAGGTGYTF.

This chain uses TRBV3-1 (or the pseudogene TRBV3-2) with TRBJ1-1, with 9 bases aligning to TRBD1. The CDR3 is 18 residues long. Trimming cost V 0 bases and J 5 bases; bases outside gene matches: 13. Germline CDR1 is LGHDT and CDR2 is YNNKEL (reference sequence). The DNA of the CDR3 is TGTGCCAGCAGCCAAGATATGGGGACAGGGAACGGCGGGACTGAAGCTTTCTTT. Translated, it gives CASSQDMGTGNGGTEAFF.